These 27 T cell receptor beta chains originate from one sample sequenced in a study of patients and donors after allogeneic stem cell transplantation. TCRdb processed the RT-PCR reads anew with MiXCR; each CDR3 protein has one entry. The table shows more than 850,000 distinct CDR3 sequences, with roughly 18% occurring only once. Source material: blood, either unsorted or a sorted T cell fraction (not recorded which). The receptors derive from a human donor who was either an allogeneic HSCT recipient or a stem cell or donor lymphocyte infusion donor (not recorded which). It is not recorded whose cells these are; they may come from a transplant donor.

V usage is TRBV7-9 and J usage is TRBJ2-4; D may be TRBD1 (6 bases). This CDR3 has 15 residues. Trimming removed 5 bases from V and 3 bases from J, with 14 bases in between. The germline V gene encodes CDR1 SEHNR and CDR2 FQNEAQ (reference sequence). CDR3 sequence: CASSTRQVYKNIQYF. CDR3 sequence (DNA): TGTGCCAGCAGCACCCGACAGGTTTACAAAAACATTCAGTACTTC.

This chain uses TRBV7-2 with TRBJ2-4; possible D gene TRBD2, 6 bases. This CDR3 contains 14 residues. Germline V CDR1 and CDR2: SGHTA, FQGNSA. Trimming removed 5 bases at V and 4 bases at J, with 12 bases between. The CDR3 spells CASSLGGLKNIQYF. The CDR3 region has the DNA TGTGCCAGCAGCCTCGGGGGACTTAAAAACATTCAGTACTTC.

This clonotype occurred a few times. The chain links TRBV15 to TRBJ2-5; D is unresolved. Germline-derived CDR1 and CDR2 are LNHNV and YYDKDF (reference sequence). The CDR3 is 14 amino acids. V lost 0 bases and J 4 bases, leaving 9 bases between the germline ends. The CDR3 protein is CATSRDGRTETQYF. In nucleotides, the CDR3 is TGTGCCACCAGCAGAGACGGCAGGACAGAGACCCAGTACTTC.

This clonotype showed up just a few times. The genes are TRBV20-1 and TRBJ1-2; D remains unclear. The V end lost 3 bases, the J end lost 4 bases, and 9 bases lay between the germline ends. The CDR3 is made up of 12 amino acids. Germline CDR1 is DFQATT and CDR2 is SNEGSKA (reference sequence). CDR3 amino acids: CSASSATYGYTF. The CDR3 nucleotides are TGCAGTGCTAGCAGCGCGACCTATGGCTACACCTTC.

This clonotype was seen a single time. CDR3 DNA sequence: TGTGCCAGCAGTGATACCTGGGGCGGGAGGTTCTACAATGAGCAGTTCTTC. Amino acid sequence: CASSDTWGGRFYNEQFF. The rearrangement links TRBV2 to TRBJ2-1, with 8 nucleotides matching TRBD2. The CDR3 runs 17 residues. From germline, CDR1 is SNHLY and CDR2 FYNNEI. V dropped 3 bases and J dropped 3; count of bases not matched to a gene: 10.

This clonotype turned up a few times. This chain connects TRBV5-1 to TRBJ2-5; D is possibly TRBD1 (6 bases). Germline V gene data show CDR1 as SGHRS and CDR2 as YFSETQ. V was pared by 5 bases and J by 4 bases, with 15 bases between. CDR3 size: 14 residues. CDR3 DNA: TGCGCCAGCAGTCCCGTTTTGGGGGCAGAGACCCAGTACTTC. This sequence encodes CASSPVLGAETQYF.

In nucleotides, the CDR3 is TGTGCCAGCAGCGTAGTGCCAGGGGGTCGAGAGGAGACCCAGTACTTC. Its translation is CASSVVPGGREETQYF. This chain joins TRBV9 and TRBJ2-5; 7 nucleotides agree with TRBD1. The CDR3 is 16 residues long. J gave up 5 bases and V 0 bases, and 10 bases lay outside the gene matches. Per germline, CDR1 SGDLS and CDR2 YYNGEE.

A few counts support this clonotype. V is TRBV7-2 and J is TRBJ2-7, with 12 nucleotides matching TRBD2. Germline assignment: CDR1 SGHTA and CDR2 FQGNSA. With V trimmed by 3 bases and J by 5 bases, 5 bases remained unmatched. The CDR3 is made up of 15 amino acids. The CDR3 bases are TGTGCCAGCAGCTTGGCTAGCGGGGGGGTACACGAGCAGTACTTC. Residues: CASSLASGGVHEQYF.

The chain combines TRBV7-9 with TRBJ2-1; weak D call: TRBD2 (9 bases). The CDR3 runs to 16 residues. V lost 5 bases and J 10 bases, leaving 24 bases between the germline ends. Germline CDR1 is SEHNR and CDR2 is FQNEAQ (reference sequence). This chain's CDR3 is CASSPTRGLAGTEQFF. CDR3 in DNA: TGTGCCAGCAGCCCAACCAGGGGGCTAGCGGGGACCGAGCAGTTCTTC.

A few counts support this clonotype. The chain links TRBV27 to TRBJ2-7; 7 positions agree with TRBD1. Germline V gives CDR1 MNHEY, CDR2 SMNVEV (reference sequence). CDR3 size: 18 residues. After removal of 3 bases from V and 3 bases from J, the junction contained 17 bases not matched to a gene. The CDR3 sequence is CASSFTLPGQILFYEQYF. CDR3 sequence (DNA): TGTGCCAGCAGTTTCACCTTACCGGGACAGATTTTATTCTACGAGCAGTACTTC.

This chain links TRBV6-2 or TRBV6-3 with TRBJ1-5; D is ambiguous. Germline-derived CDR1 and CDR2 are MNHEY and SVGEGT. This CDR3 spans 14 amino acids. The V gene lost 5 bases and the J gene lost 5 bases, with 13 bases spanning the gap. CDR3 loop: CASSLETKYQPQHF. CDR3 nucleotides: TGTGCCAGCAGTCTGGAAACAAAGTATCAGCCCCAGCATTTT.

This clonotype was seen many times. V is TRBV12-3 or TRBV12-4 and J is TRBJ1-1; a weak D match, TRBD1 (6 bases). The CDR3 totals 14 residues. Deletions cut 1 base from V and 3 bases from J, with 9 bases between. CDR3 amino acids: CASSLDRVDTEAFF. In nucleotides, the CDR3 is TGTGCCAGCAGTTTAGACAGGGTGGACACTGAAGCTTTCTTT.

Only a few counts were recorded for this clonotype. The rearrangement joins TRBV4-1 to TRBJ2-7; 7 bases align to TRBD1. The length of the CDR3 is 15 residues. In germline, CDR1 is MGHRA, CDR2 YSYEKL. J was trimmed by 3 bases and V by 1 base; bases with no gene match: 6. CDR3 in amino acids: CASSQVVGQSYEQYF. The CDR3 DNA follows: TGCGCCAGCAGCCAAGTTGTGGGACAGAGCTACGAGCAGTACTTC.

This clonotype was seen repeatedly, ten times or more. This chain connects TRBV12-3 or TRBV12-4 to TRBJ1-2; D unclear. The CDR3 consists of 15 residues. Trimming left V 0 bases short and J 7 bases short, with 15 bases between. CDR3 sequence (DNA): TGTGCCAGCAGTTTAGCTCCGCTGCCGGATGGTGGCTACACCTTC. It translates to CASSLAPLPDGGYTF.

The CDR3 nucleotides read TGTGCCTGGACCCTGGATGCCTACAATGAGCAGTTCTTC. It translates to CAWTLDAYNEQFF. The chain has TRBV30 and TRBJ2-1, with no clear D. The CDR3 is 13 residues long. Germline V lookup: CDR1 GTSNPN, CDR2 SVGIG (reference sequence). Deletions cut 4 bases from V and 2 bases from J, with 9 bases between.

Only a few counts were recorded for this clonotype. This chain connects TRBV24-1 to TRBJ2-3; 14 positions match TRBD2. V was clipped by 2 bases and J by 5 bases; unmatched bases: 2. Germline V gene sequence: CDR1 KGHDR, CDR2 SFDVKD. The CDR3 has 16 amino acids. CDR3 sequence: CATSDSGTSGGDTQYF. The DNA of the CDR3 is TGTGCCACCAGTGATTCCGGGACTAGCGGGGGAGATACGCAGTATTTT.

The J gene is TRBJ2-7, the V gene TRBV6-2 or TRBV6-3; either TRBD1 or TRBD2 may supply D (5 bases each). V lost 6 bases, J lost 1 base, and 10 bases lay in between. The germline V gene encodes CDR1 MNHEY and CDR2 SVGEGT. CDR3 length equals 13 residues. Here the CDR3 reads CASRGVASYEQYF. In nucleotides, the CDR3 is TGTGCCAGCAGGGGGGTGGCGTCCTACGAGCAGTACTTC.

This chain joins TRBV7-3 and TRBJ1-1; TRBD1 aligns across 7 bases. Germline CDR1 SGHTA, CDR2 FQGTGA. With 7 bases clipped from V and 5 bases from J, the junction kept 7 bases outside the gene matches. This CDR3 region has 13 residues. The CDR3: CASTDRVVTEAFF. The DNA of the CDR3 is TGTGCCAGCACCGACAGGGTGGTAACTGAAGCTTTCTTT.

This clonotype was seen a handful of times. J is TRBJ1-3 and V is TRBV7-2; 7 positions agree with TRBD1. The CDR3 is made up of 14 amino acids. With 3 bases clipped from V and 8 bases from J, the junction kept 7 bases outside the gene matches. CDR1 and CDR2 (germline): SGHTA, FQGNSA. The CDR3 region is CASSLQGVADTIYF. The CDR3, as DNA: TGTGCCAGCAGCTTGCAGGGGGTTGCGGACACCATATATTTT.

This clonotype was picked up many times. In DNA, the CDR3 is TGCAGCGTTGATGGTGGCACCGCCTACGAGCAGTACTTC. Amino acid sequence: CSVDGGTAYEQYF. This chain uses TRBV29-1 with TRBJ2-7; no firm D call. The CDR3 extends over 13 amino acids. V shed 3 bases and J shed 2 bases, with 11 bases lying between them. The germline V gene has CDR1 SQVTM and CDR2 ANQGSEA.

The chain employs TRBV5-5 and TRBJ2-4, with TRBD1 matching 7 bases. CDR1 and CDR2 from the germline V gene are SGHKS and YYEKEE (reference sequence). The J segment lost 9 bases and the V segment lost 2 bases, leaving 8 bases of the junction unmatched. CDR3 length: 14 amino acids. CDR3 in amino acids: CASSFDRDRAIQYF. DNA of the CDR3: TGTGCCAGCAGCTTCGACAGGGATCGAGCCATTCAGTACTTC.

The sample holds a few counts of this clonotype. The chain couples TRBV30 to TRBJ1-2, with TRBD1 as a possible D gene (6 bases). The V end was cut by 0 bases, the J end by 3 bases, with 20 bases between. From germline, CDR1 is GTSNPN and CDR2 SVGIG (reference sequence). The CDR3 is 17 amino acids. Written as DNA, the CDR3 is TGTGCCTGGAGTGTACAAGGGGCGGGGGCCGCCTACTATGGCTACACCTTC. Translating it yields CAWSVQGAGAAYYGYTF. The full variable domain, with the rest looked up from reference TRBV30 and TRBJ1-2, is SQTIHQWPATLVQPVGSPLSLECTVEGTSNPNLYWYRQAAGRGLQLLFYSVGIGQISSEVPQNLSASRPQDRQFILSSKKLLLSDSGFYLCAWSVQGAGAAYYGYTFGSGTRLTVV.

This chain links TRBV7-9 with TRBJ1-1; a possible D gene is TRBD1 (6 bases). Trimming took 10 bases from V and 0 from J, leaving 12 bases between them. The CDR3 contains 13 residues. CDR1 and CDR2 from the germline V gene are SEHNR and FQNEAQ (reference sequence). The CDR3: CATGTGLNTEAFF. The CDR3 DNA sequence: TGTGCCACAGGCACAGGGCTGAACACTGAAGCTTTCTTT.

The chain combines TRBV6-1 with TRBJ2-5; D is unclear. Trimming cost V 4 bases and J 7 bases, with 13 bases left between them. The CDR3 runs 13 residues. The germline V gene has CDR1 MNHNS and CDR2 SASEGT. CDR3: CASSASEVGTQYF. DNA of the CDR3: TGTGCCAGCAGTGCCTCCGAGGTTGGGACCCAGTACTTC.

This clonotype was counted ten times or more. The genes are TRBV7-9 and TRBJ2-7, with 12 bases aligning to TRBD2. The germline CDR1 and CDR2 sequences are SEHNR and FQNEAQ (reference sequence). The J segment lost 3 bases and the V segment lost 4 bases, leaving 1 base of the junction unmatched. The CDR3 runs to 14 residues. For the CDR3, the DNA is TGTGCCAGCAGCTCGACTAGCGGGAGCTACGAGCAGTACTTC. Translation: CASSSTSGSYEQYF.

This clonotype was seen a handful of times. The chain is built from TRBV7-9 and TRBJ1-2; TRBD1 might be the D (6 bases). The CDR3 sequence is 16 residues long. The germline V gene has CDR1 SEHNR and CDR2 FQNEAQ (reference sequence). Trimming took 0 bases from V and 0 from J, leaving 11 bases between them. CDR3 loop: CASSLAWGATNYGYTF. CDR3 coding DNA: TGTGCCAGCAGCTTAGCGTGGGGGGCCACTAACTATGGCTACACCTTC.

This clonotype was observed a handful of times. J is TRBJ1-1 and V is TRBV12-3 or TRBV12-4, with D hard to call. CDR3 length: 11 amino acids. V was clipped by 6 bases and J by 11 bases, with 13 bases between them. CDR3 loop: CASSPQVAAFF. The CDR3 nucleotides are TGTGCCAGCAGCCCCCAGGTCGCCGCTTTCTTT.